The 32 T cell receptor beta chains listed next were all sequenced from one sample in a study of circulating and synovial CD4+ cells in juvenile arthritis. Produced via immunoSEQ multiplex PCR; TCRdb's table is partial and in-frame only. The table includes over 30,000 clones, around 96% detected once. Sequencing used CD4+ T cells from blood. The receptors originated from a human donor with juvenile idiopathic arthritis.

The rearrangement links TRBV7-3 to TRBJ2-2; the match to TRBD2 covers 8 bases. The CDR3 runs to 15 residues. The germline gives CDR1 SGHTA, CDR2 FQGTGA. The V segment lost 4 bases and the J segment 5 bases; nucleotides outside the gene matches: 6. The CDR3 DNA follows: TGTGCCAGCAGCTCGGGGGCTAGCGGGACCGGGGAGCTGTTTTTT. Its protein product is CASSSGASGTGELFF.

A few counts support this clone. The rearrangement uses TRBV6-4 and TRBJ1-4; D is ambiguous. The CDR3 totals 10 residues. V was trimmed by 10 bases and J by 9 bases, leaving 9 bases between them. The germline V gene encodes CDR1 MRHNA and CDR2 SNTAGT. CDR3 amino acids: CATLSQKLFF. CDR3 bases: TGTGCCACCCTTAGTCAAAAACTGTTTTTT.

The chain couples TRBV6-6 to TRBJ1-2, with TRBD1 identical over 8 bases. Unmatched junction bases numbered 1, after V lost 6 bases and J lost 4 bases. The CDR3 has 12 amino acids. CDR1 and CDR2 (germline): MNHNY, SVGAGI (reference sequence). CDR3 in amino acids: CASSGTGYGYTF. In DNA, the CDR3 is TGTGCCAGCAGCGGGACAGGCTATGGCTACACCTTC.

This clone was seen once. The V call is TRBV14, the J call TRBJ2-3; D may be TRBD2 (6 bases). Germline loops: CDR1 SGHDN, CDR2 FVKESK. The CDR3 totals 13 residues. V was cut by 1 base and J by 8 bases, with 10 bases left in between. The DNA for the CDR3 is TGTGCCAGCAGCCAAGGACTAGGTGGTACGCAGTATTTT. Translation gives CASSQGLGGTQYF.

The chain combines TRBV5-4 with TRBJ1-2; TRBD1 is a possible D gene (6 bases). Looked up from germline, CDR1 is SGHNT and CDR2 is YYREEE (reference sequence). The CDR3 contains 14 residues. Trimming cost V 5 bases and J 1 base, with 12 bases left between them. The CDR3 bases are TGTGCCAGCAGTTACAACAGGGATAACTATGGCTACACCTTC. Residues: CASSYNRDNYGYTF.

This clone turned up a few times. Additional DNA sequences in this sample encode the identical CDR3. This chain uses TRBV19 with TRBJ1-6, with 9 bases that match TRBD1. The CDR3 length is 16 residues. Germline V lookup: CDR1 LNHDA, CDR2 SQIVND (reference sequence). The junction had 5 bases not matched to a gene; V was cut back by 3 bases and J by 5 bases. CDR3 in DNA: TGTGCCAGTAGTATGGGACAGGGCGACCATAATTCACCCCTCCACTTT. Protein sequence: CASSMGQGDHNSPLHF.

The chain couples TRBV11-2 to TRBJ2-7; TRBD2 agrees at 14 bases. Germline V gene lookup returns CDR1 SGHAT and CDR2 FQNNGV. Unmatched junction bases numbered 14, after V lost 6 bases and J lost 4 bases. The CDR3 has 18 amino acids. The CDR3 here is CASRHPGTSGSVLYEQYF. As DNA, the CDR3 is TGTGCCAGCAGACACCCCGGGACTAGCGGGAGTGTTTTATACGAGCAGTACTTC.

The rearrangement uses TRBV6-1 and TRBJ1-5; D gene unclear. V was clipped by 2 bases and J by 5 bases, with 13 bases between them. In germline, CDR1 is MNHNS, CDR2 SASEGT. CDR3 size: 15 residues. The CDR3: CASSESPRVYQPQHF. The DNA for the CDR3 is TGTGCCAGCAGTGAATCGCCCCGGGTTTATCAGCCCCAGCATTTT.

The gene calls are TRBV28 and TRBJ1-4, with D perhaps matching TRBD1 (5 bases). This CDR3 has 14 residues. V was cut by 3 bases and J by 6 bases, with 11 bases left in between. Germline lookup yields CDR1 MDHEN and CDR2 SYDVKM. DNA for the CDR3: TGTGCCAGCAGTTTCGGGGGAGGGGATGAAAAACTGTTTTTT. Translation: CASSFGGGDEKLFF.

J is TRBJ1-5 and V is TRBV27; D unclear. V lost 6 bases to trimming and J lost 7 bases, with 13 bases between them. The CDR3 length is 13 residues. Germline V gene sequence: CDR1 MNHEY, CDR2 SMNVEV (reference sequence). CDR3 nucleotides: TGTGCCAGCAGCTTCGAGGGCCAACAGCCCCAGCATTTT. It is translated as CASSFEGQQPQHF.

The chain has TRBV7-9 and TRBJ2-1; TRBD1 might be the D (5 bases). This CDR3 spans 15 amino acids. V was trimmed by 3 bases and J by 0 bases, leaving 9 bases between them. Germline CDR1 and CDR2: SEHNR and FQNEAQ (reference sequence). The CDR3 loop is CASSFVQGSYNEQFF. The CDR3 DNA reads TGTGCCAGCAGCTTTGTGCAGGGCTCCTACAATGAGCAGTTCTTC.

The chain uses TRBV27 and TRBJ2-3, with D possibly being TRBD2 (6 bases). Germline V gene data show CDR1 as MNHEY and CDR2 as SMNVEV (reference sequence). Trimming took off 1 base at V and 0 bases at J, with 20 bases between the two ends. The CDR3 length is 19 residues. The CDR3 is CASSLLAAMRGRSTDTQYF. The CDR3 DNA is TGTGCCAGCAGTTTATTGGCGGCCATGCGGGGTCGGAGCACAGATACGCAGTATTTT.

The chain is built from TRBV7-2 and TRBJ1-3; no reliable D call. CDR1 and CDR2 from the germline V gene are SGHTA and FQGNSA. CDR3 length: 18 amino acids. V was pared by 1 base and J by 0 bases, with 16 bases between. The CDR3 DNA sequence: TGTGCCAGCAGCTTAGAGAGGTCCGTACCCAGCTCTGGAAACACCATATATTTT. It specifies CASSLERSVPSSGNTIYF.

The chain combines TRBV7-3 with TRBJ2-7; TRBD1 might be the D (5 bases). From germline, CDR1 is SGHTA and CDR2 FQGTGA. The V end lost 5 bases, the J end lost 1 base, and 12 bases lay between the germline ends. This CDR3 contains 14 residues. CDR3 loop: CASSAERQSYEQYF. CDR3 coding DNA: TGTGCCAGCAGCGCCGAAAGACAGTCCTACGAGCAGTACTTC.

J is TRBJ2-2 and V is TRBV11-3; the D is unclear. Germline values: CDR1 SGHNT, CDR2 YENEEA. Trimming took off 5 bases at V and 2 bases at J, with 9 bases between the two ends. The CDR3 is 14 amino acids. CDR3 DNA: TGTGCCAGCAGCGCTGGCAGTAACACCGGGGAGCTGTTTTTT. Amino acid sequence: CASSAGSNTGELFF. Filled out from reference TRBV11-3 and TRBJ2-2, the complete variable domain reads EAGVVQSPRYKIIEKKQPVAFWCNPISGHNTLYWYLQNLGQGPELLIRYENEEAVDDSQLPKDRFSAERLKGVDSTLKIQPAELGDSAVYLCASSAGSNTGELFFGEGSRLTVL.

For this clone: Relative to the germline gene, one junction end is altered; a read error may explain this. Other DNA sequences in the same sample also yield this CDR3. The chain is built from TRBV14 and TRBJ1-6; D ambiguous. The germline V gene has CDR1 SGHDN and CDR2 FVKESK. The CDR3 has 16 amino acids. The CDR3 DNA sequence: TGTGCCAGCAGCCAATTCGTGAGCTCCTATAATTCCCCCCTCCACTTT. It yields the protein CASSQFVSSYNSPLHF.

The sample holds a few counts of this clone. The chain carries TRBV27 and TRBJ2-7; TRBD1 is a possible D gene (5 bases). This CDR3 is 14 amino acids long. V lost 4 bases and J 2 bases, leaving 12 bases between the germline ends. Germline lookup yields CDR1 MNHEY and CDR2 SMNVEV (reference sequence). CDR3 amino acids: CASSSDTFPYEQYF. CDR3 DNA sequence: TGTGCCAGCAGTTCGGACACTTTCCCCTACGAGCAGTACTTC.

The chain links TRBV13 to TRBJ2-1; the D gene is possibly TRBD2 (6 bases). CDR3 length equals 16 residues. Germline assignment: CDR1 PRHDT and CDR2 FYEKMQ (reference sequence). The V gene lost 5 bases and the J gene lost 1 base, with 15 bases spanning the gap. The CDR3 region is CASSLQGLRSYNEQFF. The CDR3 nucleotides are TGTGCCAGCAGCCTGCAGGGACTGAGATCCTACAATGAGCAGTTCTTC.

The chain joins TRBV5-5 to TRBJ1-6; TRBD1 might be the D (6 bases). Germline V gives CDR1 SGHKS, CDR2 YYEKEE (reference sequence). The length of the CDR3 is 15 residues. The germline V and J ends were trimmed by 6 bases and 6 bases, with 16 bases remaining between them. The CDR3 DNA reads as TGTGCCAGCACCACGTTGACAGGAGGTAATTCACCCCTCCACTTT. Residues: CASTTLTGGNSPLHF.

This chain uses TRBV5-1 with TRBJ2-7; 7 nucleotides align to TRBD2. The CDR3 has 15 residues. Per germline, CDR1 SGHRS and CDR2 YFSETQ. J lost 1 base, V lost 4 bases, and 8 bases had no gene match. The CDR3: CASSPLSGASYEQYF. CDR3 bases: TGCGCCAGCAGCCCTCTAAGCGGGGCATCCTACGAGCAGTACTTC.

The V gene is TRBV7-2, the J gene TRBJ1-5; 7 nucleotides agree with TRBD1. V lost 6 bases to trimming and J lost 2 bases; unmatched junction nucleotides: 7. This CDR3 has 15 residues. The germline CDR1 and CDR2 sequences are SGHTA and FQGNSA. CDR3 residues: CASSAGGGGNQPQHF. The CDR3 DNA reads TGTGCCAGCAGTGCAGGGGGAGGTGGCAATCAGCCCCAGCATTTT.

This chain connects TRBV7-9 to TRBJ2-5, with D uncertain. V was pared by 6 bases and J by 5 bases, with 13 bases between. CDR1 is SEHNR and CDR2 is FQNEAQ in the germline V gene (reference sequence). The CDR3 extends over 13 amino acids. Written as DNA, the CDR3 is TGTGCCAGCAGGACTCAAAACTTGGAGACCCAGTACTTC. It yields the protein CASRTQNLETQYF.

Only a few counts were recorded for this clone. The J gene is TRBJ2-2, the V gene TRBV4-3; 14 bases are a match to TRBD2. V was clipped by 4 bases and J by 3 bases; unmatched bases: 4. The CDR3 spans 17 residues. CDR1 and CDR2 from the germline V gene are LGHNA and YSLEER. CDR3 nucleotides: TGCGCCAGCAGCCGGGGACTAGCGGGAGCCGACACCGGGGAGCTGTTTTTT. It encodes CASSRGLAGADTGELFF.

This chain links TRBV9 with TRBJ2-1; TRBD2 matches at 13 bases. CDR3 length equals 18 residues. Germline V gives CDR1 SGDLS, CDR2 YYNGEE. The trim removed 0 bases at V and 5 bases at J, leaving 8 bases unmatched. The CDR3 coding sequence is TGTGCCAGCAGCGTAGGAGTAGGGACTAGCGGGACACACAATGAGCAGTTCTTC. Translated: CASSVGVGTSGTHNEQFF.

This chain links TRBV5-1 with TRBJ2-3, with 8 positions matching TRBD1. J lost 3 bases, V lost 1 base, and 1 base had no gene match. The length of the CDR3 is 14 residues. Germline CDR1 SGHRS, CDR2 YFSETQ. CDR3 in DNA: TGCGCCAGCAGCTTGCGACAGGGGACAGATACGCAGTATTTT. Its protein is CASSLRQGTDTQYF.

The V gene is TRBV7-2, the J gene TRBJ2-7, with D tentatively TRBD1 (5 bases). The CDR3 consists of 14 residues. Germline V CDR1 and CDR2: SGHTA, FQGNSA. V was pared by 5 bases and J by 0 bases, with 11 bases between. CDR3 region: CASSVQQVSYEQYF. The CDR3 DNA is TGTGCCAGCAGCGTTCAACAGGTCTCCTACGAGCAGTACTTC.

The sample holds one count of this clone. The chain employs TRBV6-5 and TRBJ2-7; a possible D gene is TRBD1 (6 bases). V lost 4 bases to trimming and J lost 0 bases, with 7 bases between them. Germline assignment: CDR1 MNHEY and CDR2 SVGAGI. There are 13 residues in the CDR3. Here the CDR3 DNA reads TGTGCCAGCAGTTGGACAGACTCCTACGAGCAGTACTTC. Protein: CASSWTDSYEQYF.

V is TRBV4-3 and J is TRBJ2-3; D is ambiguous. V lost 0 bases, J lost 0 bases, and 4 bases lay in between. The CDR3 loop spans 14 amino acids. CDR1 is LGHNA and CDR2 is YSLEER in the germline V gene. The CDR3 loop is CASSQDRSTDTQYF. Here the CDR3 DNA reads TGCGCCAGCAGCCAAGATAGAAGCACAGATACGCAGTATTTT.

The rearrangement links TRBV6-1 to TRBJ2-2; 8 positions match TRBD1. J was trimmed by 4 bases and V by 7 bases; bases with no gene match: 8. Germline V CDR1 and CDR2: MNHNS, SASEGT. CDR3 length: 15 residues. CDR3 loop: CASNRDRRSTGELFF. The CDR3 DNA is TGTGCCAGCAATAGGGACAGGCGTTCCACCGGGGAGCTGTTTTTT.

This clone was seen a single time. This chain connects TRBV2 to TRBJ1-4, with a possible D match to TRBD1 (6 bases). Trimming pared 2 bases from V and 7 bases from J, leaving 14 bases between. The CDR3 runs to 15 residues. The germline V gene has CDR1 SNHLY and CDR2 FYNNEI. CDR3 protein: CASSERGGLGEKLFF. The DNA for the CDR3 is TGTGCCAGCAGTGAAAGGGGGGGGCTCGGTGAAAAACTGTTTTTT.

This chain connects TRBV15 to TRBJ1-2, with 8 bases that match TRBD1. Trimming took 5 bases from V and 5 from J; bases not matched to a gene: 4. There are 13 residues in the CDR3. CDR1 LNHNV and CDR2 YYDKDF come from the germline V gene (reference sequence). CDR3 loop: CATSSGTGYGYTF. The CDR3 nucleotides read TGTGCCACCAGCTCCGGGACAGGTTATGGCTACACCTTC.

The CDR3 here is CASSSPGLGYEQYF. CDR3 nucleotides: TGTGCCAGCAGCTCTCCGGGACTAGGGTACGAGCAGTACTTC. The chain uses TRBV5-4 and TRBJ2-7, with 8 bases matching TRBD2. There are 14 residues in the CDR3. The germline V gene has CDR1 SGHNT and CDR2 YYREEE (reference sequence). V lost 3 bases, J lost 4 bases, and 6 bases stayed unmatched. The entire variable domain, with the rest obtained from reference TRBV5-4 and TRBJ2-7, is as follows: ETGVTQSPTHLIKTRGQQVTLRCSSQSGHNTVSWYQQALGQGPQFIFQYYREEENGRGNFPPRFSGLQFPNYSSELNVNALELDDSALYLCASSSPGLGYEQYFGPGTRLTVT.